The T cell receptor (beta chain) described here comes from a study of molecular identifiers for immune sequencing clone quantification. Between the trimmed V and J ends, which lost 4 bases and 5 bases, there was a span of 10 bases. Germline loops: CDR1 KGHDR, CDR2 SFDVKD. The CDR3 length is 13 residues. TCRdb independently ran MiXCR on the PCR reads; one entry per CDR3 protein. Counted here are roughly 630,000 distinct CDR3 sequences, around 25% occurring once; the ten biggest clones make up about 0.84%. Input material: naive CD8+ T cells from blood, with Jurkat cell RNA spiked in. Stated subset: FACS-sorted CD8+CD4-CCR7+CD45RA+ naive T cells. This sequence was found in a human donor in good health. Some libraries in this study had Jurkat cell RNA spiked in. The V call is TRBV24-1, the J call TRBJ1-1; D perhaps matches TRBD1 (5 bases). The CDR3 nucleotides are TGTGCCACCAGTGACCCCGGACAAACTGAAGCTTTCTTT. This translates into CATSDPGQTEAFF.